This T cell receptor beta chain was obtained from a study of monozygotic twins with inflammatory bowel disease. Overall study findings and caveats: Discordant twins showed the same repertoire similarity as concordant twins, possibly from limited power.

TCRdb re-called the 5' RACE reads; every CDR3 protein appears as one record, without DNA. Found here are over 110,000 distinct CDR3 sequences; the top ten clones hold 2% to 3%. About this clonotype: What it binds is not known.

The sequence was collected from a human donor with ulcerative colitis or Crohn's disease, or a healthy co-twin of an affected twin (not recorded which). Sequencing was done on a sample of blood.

The CDR3 spells CASSVARATLNTGELFF. The genes are TRBV9 and TRBJ2-2. Per the germline V gene, CDR1 is SGDLS and CDR2 is YYNGEE. The CDR3 contains 17 residues.